These T cell receptor beta chains were read from a single sample in a study of blood T cell repertoires in COVID-19. Measured with immunoSEQ multiplex PCR; TCRdb has only the in-frame clones, and not every one. The sample comprises under 150,000 clones, around 85% of which are singletons, and approximately 4.3% rests with the top ten. Sequencing used peripheral blood. Receptors were obtained from a human donor in a cohort sampled during active COVID-19. Each CDR3 is given with its conserved first and last residue. The D gene is left open where the match is weak. Only some rows state a clone size, as once, few, many or a class for expanded clones.

j_call	clone_size	d_call	v_call	cdr3_aa	cdr3_nt
TRBJ2-1	-	TRBD2	TRBV6-5	CASSYGTSTEGQFF	TGTGCCAGCAGTTACGGGACTAGCACCGAGGGGCAGTTCTTC
TRBJ1-1	-	-	TRBV11-1	CASSVGQPNTEAFF	TGTGCCAGCAGCGTTGGACAGCCGAACACTGAAGCTTTCTTT
TRBJ1-6	-	TRBD1	TRBV28	CASSSPGGSFYNSPLHF	TGTGCCAGCAGTTCACCAGGGGGGAGCTTCTATAATTCACCCCTCCACTTT
TRBJ2-2	-	-	TRBV3-1/TRBV3-2	CASSQGQANTGELFF	TGTGCCAGCAGCCAAGGGCAGGCGAACACCGGGGAGCTGTTTTTT
TRBJ1-2	once	TRBD1	TRBV3-1/TRBV3-2	CASSQRTGDGYTF	TGTGCCAGCAGCCAAAGGACAGGGGATGGCTACACCTTC
TRBJ1-2	-	TRBD1	TRBV18	CASSPMITGGINGYTF	TGTGCCAGCTCACCAATGATCACAGGGGGGATAAATGGCTACACCTTC
TRBJ2-5	-	-	TRBV7-6	CASSTSGTHQETQYF	TGTGCCAGCAGCACGTCCGGGACACATCAAGAGACCCAGTACTTC
TRBJ1-2	-	TRBD1	TRBV5-6	CASSSRGRPLGGYTF	TGTGCCAGCAGCTCCAGGGGGAGGCCTTTGGGAGGCTACACCTTC
TRBJ2-3	once	TRBD2	TRBV5-1	CASSSGLAAITDTQYF	TGCGCCAGCAGCTCGGGACTAGCGGCGATCACAGATACGCAGTATTTT
TRBJ1-1	-	-	TRBV5-1	CASSLRGYGTEAFF	TGCGCCAGCAGCTTGCGGGGGTACGGCACTGAAGCTTTCTTT
TRBJ1-2	-	TRBD1	TRBV7-2	CASSSDGQGIGGYTF	TGTGCCAGCAGCTCGGACGGACAGGGGATCGGTGGCTACACCTTC
TRBJ1-2	-	TRBD1	TRBV25-1	CASRTGKGYTF	TGTGCCAGCCGGACAGGAAAAGGCTACACCTTC
TRBJ1-2	-	TRBD1	TRBV30	CAWYGNRGLIGYTF	TGTGCCTGGTATGGGAATAGGGGGCTAATTGGCTACACCTTC
TRBJ1-1	-	TRBD1	TRBV28	CASPGQGSSRNTEAFF	TGTGCCAGCCCGGGACAGGGAAGCAGTAGGAACACTGAAGCTTTCTTT
TRBJ2-1	-	TRBD2	TRBV7-2	CASSLDPSGHLNEQFF	TGTGCCAGCAGCTTAGATCCTAGCGGCCACCTCAATGAGCAGTTCTTC
TRBJ2-1	-	TRBD1	TRBV18	CASSRRQRQGDNEQFF	TGTGCCAGCTCACGGCGTCAAAGGCAGGGGGACAATGAGCAGTTCTTC
TRBJ2-4	-	TRBD1	TRBV13	CASSLGQRYIQYF	TGTGCCAGCAGCTTGGGACAGAGATACATTCAGTACTTC
TRBJ2-1	-	TRBD2	TRBV9	CASSDPAGRAGGVNEQFF	TGTGCCAGCAGCGATCCCGCCGGGAGAGCGGGGGGGGTTAATGAGCAGTTCTTC
TRBJ1-6	few	-	TRBV3-1/TRBV3-2	CASSQVGTKGSPLHF	TGTGCCAGCAGCCAAGTAGGGACAAAGGGTTCACCCCTCCACTTT
TRBJ2-2	-	TRBD1	TRBV5-8	CASSIQTGGNWNTGELFF	TGTGCCAGCAGCATTCAGACAGGGGGCAACTGGAACACCGGGGAGCTGTTTTTT
TRBJ2-4	-	TRBD2	TRBV6-4	CASSGGLAGGPTKNIQYF	TGTGCCAGCAGTGGAGGACTAGCGGGAGGCCCCACCAAAAACATTCAGTACTTC
TRBJ1-1	-	TRBD1	TRBV28	CASRFSGQGAQAFF	TGTGCCAGCAGATTCTCAGGACAGGGGGCTCAAGCTTTCTTT
TRBJ2-3	-	-	TRBV27	CASMELNTQYF	TGTGCCAGCATGGAGTTGAATACGCAGTATTTT
TRBJ2-3	-	-	TRBV5-1	CASTNLDTQYF	TGCGCCAGCACGAACTTAGATACGCAGTATTTT
TRBJ1-4	-	TRBD1	TRBV3-1/TRBV3-2	CASSVRQGAGEKLFF	TGTGCCAGCAGCGTACGACAGGGGGCGGGAGAAAAACTGTTTTTT
TRBJ1-6	-	-	TRBV7-2	CASSLASESNSPLHF	TGTGCCAGCAGCTTAGCGAGTGAGTCGAATTCACCCCTCCACTTT
TRBJ1-5	-	TRBD1	TRBV7-2	CASSLRQGSQPQHF	TGTGCCAGCAGCTTAAGACAGGGCAGTCAGCCCCAGCATTTT
TRBJ1-1	-	-	TRBV10-3	CAIRGESEAFF	TGTGCCATCAGGGGAGAGTCTGAAGCTTTCTTT
TRBJ2-2	-	TRBD2	TRBV19	CASTLVAGGANTGELFF	TGTGCCAGTACGTTGGTCGCGGGGGGGGCGAACACCGGGGAGCTGTTTTTT
TRBJ2-7	-	TRBD2	TRBV27	CASSLQGLAGLREQYF	TGTGCCAGCAGTTTGCAGGGACTAGCGGGTCTACGAGAGCAGTACTTC
TRBJ1-5	-	-	TRBV15	CATSSDRFNQPQHF	TGTGCCACCAGCAGCGACAGATTCAATCAGCCCCAGCATTTT
TRBJ2-3	many	-	TRBV5-1	CATSDGGDTQYF	TGCGCCACCAGTGACGGCGGAGATACGCAGTATTTT
TRBJ2-1	-	-	TRBV5-1	CASRPDRSEQFF	TGCGCCAGCAGACCAGACAGAAGTGAGCAGTTCTTC
TRBJ1-1	-	-	TRBV7-2	CASSLPLSGTLNTEAFF	TGTGCCAGCAGCTTACCCCTTTCAGGGACACTGAACACTGAAGCTTTCTTT
TRBJ1-1	-	TRBD1	TRBV19	CASSIGARGGRTEAFF	TGTGCCAGTAGTATAGGAGCTAGAGGGGGCCGCACTGAAGCTTTCTTT
TRBJ2-7	-	-	TRBV5-5	CASSISRVSEQYF	TGTGCCAGCAGCATAAGCAGGGTTTCCGAGCAGTACTTC